This TCR beta chain stems from a study of blood T cell repertoires in COVID-19. The method was immunoSEQ multiplex PCR; TCRdb's version includes in-frame clones alone and lacks a portion of them. The table records approximately 180,000 clones, over 80% of them present only once. The CDR3 sequence is 16 residues long. V lost 5 bases, J lost 2 bases, and 16 bases lay in between. Germline loops: CDR1 SGHVS, CDR2 FQNEAQ. The chain links TRBV7-8 to TRBJ1-3; tentatively, D is TRBD1 (5 bases). The clonotype was recovered from a woman in her 50s with acute or convalescent COVID-19. The sequenced material came from peripheral blood. CDR3 amino acids: CASSPRTQGTGNTIYF. The CDR3 DNA sequence: TGTGCCAGCAGCCCGAGGACGCAGGGTACTGGAAACACCATATATTTT.